This TCR beta chain was identified in a study of shared clonotypes between healthy human individuals. Study in general: Donors had three CD4 naive, three CD4 memory, two CD8 naive and one CD8 memory plate apiece. Findings of the study overall: Non-shared clonotypes showed lower generation probabilities than clonotypes common to all four donors. Estimated richness values were generally larger in naive subsets than in memory subsets. How much donors shared clonotypes was expected to be affected by sequencing depth.

Profiling relied on immunoSEQ multiplex PCR, and the TCRdb table lists in-frame clones only, not all of them. Among about 2 million clones listed, about 95% were seen once. Naive CD8 isolation took CD45RO-negative cells positively selected for CCR7 and excluded terminally differentiated effector memory CD45RA+ cells. CDR1 is MNHEY and CDR2 is SVGAGI in the germline V gene. With 7 bases removed from V and 4 bases from J, the gap between germline ends came to 16 bases. This CDR3 has 15 amino acids. With regard to this clone: Its antigen is not identified.

The TCR was taken from a man aged 18-30 years in good health. The J gene is TRBJ2-2, the V gene TRBV6-5; D may be TRBD2 (7 bases). Sequencing was done on a sample of naive CD8+ T cells sorted from blood. The DNA for the CDR3 is TGTGCCAGCAACCCAATGGGGGGGGCCACCGGGGAGCTGTTTTTT. Residues: CASNPMGGATGELFF.